The TCR beta chain described here comes from a study of T cell changes during pregnancy in multiple sclerosis. Method: immunoSEQ multiplex PCR; TCRdb's copy keeps in-frame clones and lacks some. This table has approximately 32,000 clones, just over 90% appearing once. The source material was CD4+ T cells from peripheral blood mononuclear cells, sampled in the second trimester of pregnancy. This TCR was recovered from a female donor with multiple sclerosis, enrolled in a pregnancy study.

The CDR3 reads CASSPPGHLYEQYF. The CDR3 DNA reads TGTGCCAGCAGCCCCCCGGGACATCTCTACGAGCAGTACTTC. The V and J genes are TRBV5-4 and TRBJ2-7; TRBD1 is a possible D gene (6 bases). Germline CDR1 reads SGHNT; CDR2 reads YYREEE (reference sequence). The ends were cut back, 4 bases at V and 3 bases at J, with 14 bases in the middle. This CDR3 is 14 amino acids long.